The clone carrying this T cell receptor beta chain was picked up a small number of times. Its antigen is not known. These data come from a study of blood T cells in healthy people across ages. Study-wide results and limits: A greater number of naive CD4+ cells and higher diversity distinguished long-lived donors from aged donors.

PCR was performed a second time for roughly 7 to 12 cycles using a sample-barcoded 5' primer and a J-beta primer mix. TCRdb ran MiXCR on the 5' RACE reads and lists one entry per CDR3 protein. The repertoire consists of about 780,000 distinct CDR3 sequences, with about 45% occurring once and the leading ten covering 15% to 20%. This receptor was obtained from a man older than 75 in good health. Sequencing was performed on blood.

The CDR3 sequence: CASSRTGVSPLHF. The CDR3 nucleotides are TGTGCCAGCAGCAGGACAGGGGTATCACCCCTCCACTTT. V and J are TRBV7-2 and TRBJ1-6; 9 bases match TRBD1. With 5 bases clipped from V and 10 bases from J, the junction kept 3 bases outside the gene matches. CDR1 and CDR2 (germline): SGHTA, FQGNSA. This CDR3 is 13 amino acids long. Supplemented by reference TRBV7-2 and TRBJ1-6, the full variable domain reads GAGVSQSPSNKVTEKGKDVELRCDPISGHTALYWYRQSLGQGLEFLIYFQGNSAPDKSGLPSDRFSAERTGGSVSTLTIQRTQQEDSAVYLCASSRTGVSPLHFGNGTRLTVT.